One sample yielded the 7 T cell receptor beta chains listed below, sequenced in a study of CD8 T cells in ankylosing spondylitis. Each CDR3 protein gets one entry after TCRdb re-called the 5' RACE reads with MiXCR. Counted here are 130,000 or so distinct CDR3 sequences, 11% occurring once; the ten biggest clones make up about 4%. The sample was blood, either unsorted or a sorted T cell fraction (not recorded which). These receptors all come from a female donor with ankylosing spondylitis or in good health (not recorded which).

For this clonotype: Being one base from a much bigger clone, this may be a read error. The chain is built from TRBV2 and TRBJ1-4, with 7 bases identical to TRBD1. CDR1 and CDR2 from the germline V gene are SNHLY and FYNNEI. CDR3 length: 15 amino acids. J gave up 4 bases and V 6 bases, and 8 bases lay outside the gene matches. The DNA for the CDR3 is TGTGCCAGCAGCCTACAGGGGATCATTAATGAAAAACTGTTTTTT. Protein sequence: CASSLQGIINEKLFF.

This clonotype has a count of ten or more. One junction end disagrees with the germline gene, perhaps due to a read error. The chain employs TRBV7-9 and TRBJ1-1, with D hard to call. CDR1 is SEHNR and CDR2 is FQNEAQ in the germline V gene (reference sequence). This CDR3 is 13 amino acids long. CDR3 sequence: CASSVAGLTEAFF. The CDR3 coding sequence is TGTGCCAGCAGCGTAGCTGGGTTGACTGAAGCTTTCTTT.

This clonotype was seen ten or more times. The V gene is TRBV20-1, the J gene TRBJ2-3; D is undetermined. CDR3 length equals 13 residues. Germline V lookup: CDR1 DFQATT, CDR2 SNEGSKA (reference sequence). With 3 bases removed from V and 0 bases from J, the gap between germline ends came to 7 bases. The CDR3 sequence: CSASGSSTDTQYF. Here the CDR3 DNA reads TGCAGTGCTAGCGGTTCTAGCACAGATACGCAGTATTTT.

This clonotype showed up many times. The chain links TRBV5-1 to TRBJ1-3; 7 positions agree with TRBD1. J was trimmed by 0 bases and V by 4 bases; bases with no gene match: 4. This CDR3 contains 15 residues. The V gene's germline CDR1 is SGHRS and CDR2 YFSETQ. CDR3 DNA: TGCGCCAGCAGCCAGGGACAGTCCTCTGGAAACACCATATATTTT. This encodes CASSQGQSSGNTIYF. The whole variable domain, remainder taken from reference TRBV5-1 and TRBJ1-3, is KAGVTQTPRYLIKTRGQQVTLSCSPISGHRSVSWYQQTPGQGLQFLFEYFSETQRNKGNFPGRFSGRQFSNSRSEMNVSTLELGDSALYLCASSQGQSSGNTIYFGEGSWLTVV.

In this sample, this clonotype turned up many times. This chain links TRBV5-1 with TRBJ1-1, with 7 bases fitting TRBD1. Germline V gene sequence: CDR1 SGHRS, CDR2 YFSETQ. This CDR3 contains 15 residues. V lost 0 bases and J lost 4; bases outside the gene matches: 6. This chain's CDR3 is CASSLVRAGGTEAFF. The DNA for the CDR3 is TGCGCCAGCAGCTTGGTAAGGGCAGGGGGCACTGAAGCTTTCTTT.

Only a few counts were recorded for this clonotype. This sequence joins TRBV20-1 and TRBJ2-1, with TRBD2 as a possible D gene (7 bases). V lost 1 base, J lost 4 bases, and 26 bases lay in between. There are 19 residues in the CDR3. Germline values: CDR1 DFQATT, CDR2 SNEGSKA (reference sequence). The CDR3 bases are TGCAGTGCTAGAGGCTCGGCTAGCGGCCTAGGGGGAGGGTACAATGAGCAGTTCTTC. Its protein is CSARGSASGLGGGYNEQFF.

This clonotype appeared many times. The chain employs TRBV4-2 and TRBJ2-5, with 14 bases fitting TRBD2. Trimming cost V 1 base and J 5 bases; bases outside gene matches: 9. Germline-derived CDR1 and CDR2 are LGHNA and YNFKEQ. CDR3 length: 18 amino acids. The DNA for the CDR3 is TGTGCCAGCAGCCAAGGAACGGGGACTAGCGGGAGATTTGAGACCCAGTACTTC. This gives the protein CASSQGTGTSGRFETQYF.